These 12 T cell receptor beta chains originate from one sample sequenced in a study of blood T cell repertoires in COVID-19. The assay was immunoSEQ multiplex PCR, and TCRdb's table has in-frame clones only and misses some. Of 200,000 to 250,000 clones listed, about 80% are singletons. Sequenced: peripheral blood. The source is a man in his thirties or forties who had recovered from COVID-19.

This chain joins TRBV9 and TRBJ1-4; 8 bases match TRBD1. This CDR3 has 14 amino acids. Germline CDR1 reads SGDLS; CDR2 reads YYNGEE. J lost 3 bases, V lost 7 bases, and 5 bases had no gene match. The CDR3, as DNA: TGTGCCAGCGCCCCGGGACAGGCTAATGAAAAACTGTTTTTT. Its protein is CASAPGQANEKLFF.

The chain has TRBV5-1 and TRBJ2-3; no clear D. V was trimmed by 1 base and J by 2 bases, leaving 5 bases between them. The length of the CDR3 is 13 residues. The V gene's germline CDR1 is SGHRS and CDR2 YFSETQ. Here the CDR3 DNA reads TGCGCCAGCAGCTTGCCTTACACAGATACGCAGTATTTT. As protein: CASSLPYTDTQYF.

The V gene is TRBV5-1, the J gene TRBJ2-5; a possible D gene is TRBD2 (5 bases). From germline, CDR1 is SGHRS and CDR2 YFSETQ. V gave up 4 bases and J gave up 0 bases, with 16 bases separating them. There are 16 residues in the CDR3. In nucleotides, the CDR3 is TGCGCCAGCAGCACGAGTCTAACGGGGAACCAAGAGACCCAGTACTTC. Translated: CASSTSLTGNQETQYF.

The chain recombines TRBV18 with TRBJ1-2; the D is unclear. The CDR3 runs to 13 residues. Per the germline V gene, CDR1 is KGHSH and CDR2 is LQKENI. Trimming removed 2 bases at V and 3 bases at J, with 7 bases between. The CDR3 coding sequence is TGTGCCAGCTCACCAGAGGTGGACTATGGCTACACCTTC. It translates to CASSPEVDYGYTF.

The chain has TRBV18 and TRBJ1-1; D might be TRBD1 (5 bases). Trimming took off 6 bases at V and 1 base at J, with 12 bases between the two ends. This CDR3 has 14 amino acids. CDR1 and CDR2 (germline): KGHSH, LQKENI. The CDR3: CASSRAGSNTEAFF. The CDR3 nucleotides read TGTGCCAGCTCCCGGGCAGGGTCGAACACTGAAGCTTTCTTT.

The chain combines TRBV9 with TRBJ1-3; D is unclear. Germline V lookup: CDR1 SGDLS, CDR2 YYNGEE. The CDR3 has 15 amino acids. V dropped 0 bases and J dropped 3 bases, with 10 bases sitting between them. CDR3 sequence: CASSVGLGGGNTIYF. In DNA form, the CDR3 reads TGTGCCAGCAGCGTAGGGCTTGGTGGTGGAAACACCATATATTTT. The full variable domain, its missing parts supplied by reference TRBV9 and TRBJ1-3, is DSGVTQTPKHLITATGQRVTLRCSPRSGDLSVYWYQQSLDQGLQFLIQYYNGEERAKGNILERFSAQQFPDLHSELNLSSLELGDSALYFCASSVGLGGGNTIYFGEGSWLTVV.

This chain's CDR3 is CASSLVRTVASYGYTF. In DNA form, the CDR3 reads TGTGCCAGCAGCTTAGTAAGGACAGTGGCCTCCTATGGCTACACCTTC. The chain uses TRBV7-2 and TRBJ1-2; TRBD1 is a possible D gene (6 bases). V was clipped by 1 base and J by 4 bases, with 16 bases between them. Germline CDR1 is SGHTA and CDR2 is FQGNSA. The CDR3 loop spans 16 amino acids.

The CDR3 sequence: CASSDSGLAGAHTDTQYF. The CDR3 DNA reads TGTGCCAGCAGTGACTCAGGACTAGCGGGGGCCCACACAGATACGCAGTATTTT. The chain couples TRBV6-4 to TRBJ2-3, with TRBD2 matching over 13 bases. The CDR3 contains 18 residues. The germline CDR1 and CDR2 sequences are MRHNA and SNTAGT. J gave up 2 bases and V 0 bases, and 5 bases lay outside the gene matches.

The CDR3 region is CASSIGGSGSYEQYF. Written as DNA, the CDR3 is TGTGCCAGTAGTATCGGAGGAAGTGGGTCCTACGAGCAGTACTTC. The gene calls are TRBV19 and TRBJ2-7; D may be TRBD2 (5 bases). Germline CDR1 is LNHDA and CDR2 is SQIVND (reference sequence). CDR3 length equals 15 residues. The V end lost 3 bases, the J end lost 1 base, and 13 bases lay between the germline ends.

The J gene is TRBJ1-2, the V gene TRBV18; 10 bases map to TRBD1. V trimming: 2 bases; J trimming: 2 bases; junction bases outside the gene matches: 5. In germline, CDR1 is KGHSH, CDR2 LQKENI. There are 16 residues in the CDR3. CDR3 bases: TGTGCCAGCTCACCAGGAGGGACAGGGGTGAACTATGGCTACACCTTC. Its translation is CASSPGGTGVNYGYTF.

The chain employs TRBV7-8 and TRBJ1-6; D is ambiguous. The V and J ends lost 5 bases and 6 bases respectively, with 14 bases between them. The length of the CDR3 is 15 residues. In germline, CDR1 is SGHVS, CDR2 FQNEAQ. DNA for the CDR3: TGTGCCAGCAGCCCTATAAGCGGCGGTAATTCACCCCTCCACTTT. This gives the protein CASSPISGGNSPLHF.

This clone was observed a few times. Other DNA sequences in the sample encode the same CDR3. The rearrangement links TRBV19 to TRBJ2-1; TRBD2 is a possible D gene (6 bases). Germline assignment: CDR1 LNHDA and CDR2 SQIVND (reference sequence). The CDR3 spans 14 residues. Trimming pared 3 bases from V and 3 bases from J, leaving 9 bases between. The CDR3 DNA follows: TGTGCCAGTAGTATTGGAGGGGACTACAATGAGCAGTTCTTC. This codes for CASSIGGDYNEQFF.